Below are 13 T cell receptor beta chains sequenced from a single sample in a study of cytomegalovirus exposure and HLA in healthy donors. PCR used 60 Vbeta primers and 13 Jbeta primers. The data were produced by immunoSEQ multiplex PCR, yet TCRdb's version contains in-frame clones alone and is incomplete. The table lists 180,000 or so clones, around 85% of them singletons. The sample was PBMCs. These receptors were collected from a young man in good health and CMV-seropositive.

The V call is TRBV11-2, the J call TRBJ2-3; perhaps TRBD2 as D (6 bases). Germline lookup yields CDR1 SGHAT and CDR2 FQNNGV. Trimming pared 5 bases from V and 8 bases from J, leaving 11 bases between. The CDR3 extends over 12 amino acids. CDR3 bases: TGTGCCAGCAGCGCAGTGGGGGGTACGCAGTATTTT. It yields the protein CASSAVGGTQYF.

The V and J genes are TRBV18 and TRBJ2-7, with D possibly TRBD1 on 5 matching bases. Germline assignment: CDR1 KGHSH and CDR2 LQKENI. V was trimmed by 3 bases and J by 1 base, leaving 13 bases between them. CDR3 length equals 15 residues. The DNA for the CDR3 is TGTGCCAGCTCACCGATTAGACAGCAGTCCTACGAGCAGTACTTC. Its translation: CASSPIRQQSYEQYF. The full variable domain, with the rest looked up from reference TRBV18 and TRBJ2-7, is NAGVMQNPRHLVRRRGQEARLRCSPMKGHSHVYWYRQLPEEGLKFMVYLQKENIIDESGMPKERFSAEFPKEGPSILRIQQVVRGDSAAYFCASSPIRQQSYEQYFGPGTRLTVT.

This clone was seen a single time. The rearrangement uses TRBV6-5 and TRBJ1-2, with D tentatively TRBD1 (5 bases). The CDR3 length is 13 residues. Trimming took 7 bases from V and 6 from J, leaving 15 bases between them. Germline lookup yields CDR1 MNHEY and CDR2 SVGAGI. CDR3 sequence (DNA): TGTGCCAGCAAGGCAGGGAAACGGAATGGCTACACCTTC. This codes for CASKAGKRNGYTF.

Remarks on this clone: An end of the junction does not agree with germline; a read error may underlie this. The chain couples TRBV7-7 to TRBJ2-5; maybe TRBD2 (6 bases). Germline values: CDR1 SSHAT, CDR2 FNYEAQ (reference sequence). The CDR3 has 15 amino acids. CDR3 region: CASSLVGGTGETQYF. The CDR3 nucleotides read TGTGCTAGCAGCTTAGTCGGGGGTACGGGAGAGACCCAGTACTTC.

The genes are TRBV6-5 and TRBJ2-3; 10 positions match TRBD2. Germline assignment: CDR1 MNHEY and CDR2 SVGAGI. CDR3 length: 14 residues. V lost 5 bases, J lost 8 bases, and 7 bases stayed unmatched. In DNA form, the CDR3 reads TGTGCCAGCAGTAACACTGGGACTAGCGTTACGCAGTATTTT. It specifies CASSNTGTSVTQYF.

The V and J genes are TRBV2 and TRBJ1-1; D may be TRBD1 (5 bases). Germline V gene lookup returns CDR1 SNHLY and CDR2 FYNNEI. The CDR3 has 13 amino acids. The V gene lost 6 bases and the J gene lost 1 base, with 9 bases spanning the gap. The CDR3 spells CASRADRNTEAFF. The CDR3 region has the DNA TGTGCCAGCAGGGCCGACAGGAACACTGAAGCTTTCTTT.

This clone was seen a single time. The chain joins TRBV6-6 to TRBJ2-7, with 10 bases that match TRBD2. CDR1 is MNHNY and CDR2 is SVGAGI in the germline V gene (reference sequence). After removal of 6 bases from V and 2 bases from J, the junction contained 10 bases not matched to a gene. The CDR3 has 16 residues. Here the CDR3 reads CASREYLSGGPYEQYF. The CDR3 DNA is TGTGCCAGCAGAGAATACCTTAGCGGGGGGCCCTACGAGCAGTACTTC.

The chain couples TRBV5-8 to TRBJ1-5, with D perhaps matching TRBD1 (5 bases). Trimming removed 4 bases at V and 5 bases at J, with 28 bases between. In germline, CDR1 is SGHTS, CDR2 YDEGEE. CDR3 size: 19 residues. The CDR3 protein is CASSPGRSYLPGGDQPQHF. The CDR3 DNA sequence: TGTGCCAGCAGCCCGGGGAGGTCCTACCTACCTGGAGGGGATCAGCCCCAGCATTTT. The full variable domain, completed using reference TRBV5-8 and TRBJ1-5, is EAGVTQSPTHLIKTRGQQATLRCSPISGHTSVYWYQQALGLGLQFLLWYDEGEERNRGNFPPRFSGRQFPNYSSELNVNALELEDSALYLCASSPGRSYLPGGDQPQHFGDGTRLSIL.

The chain combines TRBV5-1 with TRBJ2-5; 10 bases match TRBD1. The germline V gene encodes CDR1 SGHRS and CDR2 YFSETQ. This CDR3 contains 15 residues. Germline trimming cut 3 bases from V and 3 bases from J; bases unmatched to any gene: 5. The CDR3 protein is CASSSSGTGEETQYF. The CDR3 region has the DNA TGCGCCAGCAGCTCATCCGGGACAGGGGAAGAGACCCAGTACTTC.

This clone was detected only once. V and J are TRBV7-2 and TRBJ2-1; 9 bases match TRBD2. The CDR3 loop spans 14 amino acids. Trimming at V came to 3 bases and at J to 8 bases, leaving 5 bases not matched to a gene. The germline gives CDR1 SGHTA, CDR2 FQGNSA. The CDR3 here is CASSFGGGADEQFF. The CDR3 DNA is TGTGCCAGCAGCTTCGGCGGGGGGGCCGATGAGCAGTTCTTC. Supplemented by reference TRBV7-2 and TRBJ2-1, the full variable domain reads GAGVSQSPSNKVTEKGKDVELRCDPISGHTALYWYRQSLGQGLEFLIYFQGNSAPDKSGLPSDRFSAERTGGSVSTLTIQRTQQEDSAVYLCASSFGGGADEQFFGPGTRLTVL.

The chain couples TRBV30 to TRBJ2-6, with D possibly being TRBD2 (6 bases). V lost 3 bases to trimming and J lost 0 bases, with 15 bases between them. CDR3 length equals 17 residues. CDR1 is GTSNPN, CDR2 SVGIG, per germline (reference sequence). CDR3 loop: CAWRSGTFRSGANVLTF. In DNA form, the CDR3 reads TGTGCCTGGAGGTCCGGGACTTTCCGCTCTGGGGCCAACGTCCTGACTTTC.

V gene TRBV27 combines with J gene TRBJ2-2; D is possibly TRBD1 (5 bases). The germline V gene has CDR1 MNHEY and CDR2 SMNVEV (reference sequence). The CDR3 covers 13 residues. V gave up 5 bases and J gave up 3 bases, with 7 bases separating them. This CDR3 reads CASSPGYTGELFF. The CDR3 DNA sequence: TGTGCCAGCAGTCCAGGGTACACCGGGGAGCTGTTTTTT.

V and J are TRBV2 and TRBJ1-3; 11 bases fit TRBD1. Germline trimming cut 6 bases from V and 4 bases from J; bases unmatched to any gene: 5. The CDR3 is 15 amino acids. Germline V gene data show CDR1 as SNHLY and CDR2 as FYNNEI. This chain's CDR3 is CASRDRTGGGNTIYF. The CDR3 DNA sequence: TGTGCCAGCAGGGACAGGACAGGGGGCGGAAACACCATATATTTT.